What follows are 11 T cell receptor beta chains derived from one specimen sequenced in a study of cytomegalovirus exposure and HLA in healthy donors. PCR amplification relied on 60 Vbeta primers (plus 13 Jbeta primers). Here immunoSEQ multiplex PCR was the method, and the copy in TCRdb shows in-frame clones only, minus some. The sample yields around 67,000 clones, 75% to 90% seen once. Sequenced input: PBMCs. The source of these receptors is a woman aged 30 to 39 in good health and CMV-seropositive.

This clone was found once. The V and J genes are TRBV2 and TRBJ1-3; 9 bases map to TRBD1. J was trimmed by 4 bases and V by 6 bases; bases with no gene match: 7. This CDR3 contains 15 residues. Germline V gene sequence: CDR1 SNHLY, CDR2 FYNNEI. As DNA, the CDR3 is TGTGCCAGCAGGGTAGGACAGGGGTTCGGAAACACCATATATTTT. This encodes CASRVGQGFGNTIYF.

The chain links TRBV6-5 to TRBJ1-1; 7 bases agree with TRBD1. The CDR3 loop spans 14 amino acids. The trim removed 8 bases at V and 1 base at J, leaving 7 bases unmatched. CDR1 and CDR2 from the germline V gene are MNHEY and SVGAGI. The CDR3 reads CASRYRGWNTEAFF. Here the CDR3 DNA reads TGTGCCAGCCGGTACAGGGGATGGAACACTGAAGCTTTCTTT.

V usage is TRBV6-1 and J usage is TRBJ2-7, with D possibly TRBD2 on 7 matching bases. Germline CDR1 reads MNHNS; CDR2 reads SASEGT. V lost 4 bases and J lost 7, with 17 bases in between. The CDR3 sequence is 14 residues long. For the CDR3, the DNA is TGTGCCAGCAGTGGTAAGGGGGGGGCCAGGGAGCAGTACTTC. Its translation is CASSGKGGAREQYF.

This chain uses TRBV7-2 with TRBJ2-7, with TRBD2 matching over 10 bases. This CDR3 contains 15 residues. From germline, CDR1 is SGHTA and CDR2 FQGNSA. V trimming: 4 bases; J trimming: 5 bases; junction bases outside the gene matches: 8. CDR3 region: CASSSSSGSFDEQYF. Here the CDR3 DNA reads TGTGCCAGCAGCTCTTCTAGCGGGAGTTTCGACGAGCAGTACTTC.

CDR3 amino acids: CASSPGLVRVSGQFF. The CDR3 DNA is TGTGCCAGCAGCCCAGGACTAGTTAGGGTTTCGGGGCAGTTCTTC. The gene calls are TRBV27 and TRBJ2-1, with 7 positions matching TRBD2. The CDR3 contains 15 residues. CDR1 MNHEY and CDR2 SMNVEV come from the germline V gene (reference sequence). Germline trimming cut 6 bases from V and 12 bases from J; bases unmatched to any gene: 17.

This sequence joins TRBV11-2 and TRBJ2-5; D is uncertain. Between the trimmed V and J ends, which lost 5 bases and 8 bases, there was a span of 12 bases. This CDR3 has 12 residues. CDR1 is SGHAT, CDR2 FQNNGV, per germline. CDR3 region: CASSPYRGTQYF. The CDR3 DNA reads TGTGCCAGCAGCCCCTACCGAGGAACCCAGTACTTC. The full variable domain, with the rest looked up from reference TRBV11-2 and TRBJ2-5, is EAGVAQSPRYKIIEKRQSVAFWCNPISGHATLYWYQQILGQGPKLLIQFQNNGVVDDSQLPKDRFSAERLKGVDSTLKIQPAKLEDSAVYLCASSPYRGTQYFGPGTRLLVL.

This clone appeared a few times. The chain uses TRBV6-5 and TRBJ2-1; 12 bases are a match to TRBD2. CDR3 length: 15 amino acids. Losses at the gene ends were 6 bases for V and 5 bases for J; bases not matched to a gene: 5. The germline V gene has CDR1 MNHEY and CDR2 SVGAGI. CDR3 sequence (DNA): TGTGCCAGCAGGCGGACTAGCGGGACCAACAATGAGCAGTTCTTC. Translation gives CASRRTSGTNNEQFF.

V and J are TRBV28 and TRBJ2-1; TRBD2 aligns across 9 bases. The CDR3 is made up of 15 amino acids. J was trimmed by 4 bases and V by 2 bases; bases with no gene match: 3. Germline V CDR1 and CDR2: MDHEN, SYDVKM. CDR3 protein: CASSLRLADYNEQFF. For the CDR3, the DNA is TGTGCCAGCAGTTTAAGACTAGCGGATTACAATGAGCAGTTCTTC.

This rearrangement joins TRBV7-9 to TRBJ2-1; TRBD2 matches at 7 bases. This CDR3 is 16 amino acids long. The germline V gene has CDR1 SEHNR and CDR2 FQNEAQ (reference sequence). With 4 bases clipped from V and 4 bases from J, the junction kept 10 bases outside the gene matches. The CDR3 loop is CASSSSSGGGYNEQFF. CDR3 bases: TGTGCCAGCAGCTCCTCTAGCGGAGGAGGATACAATGAGCAGTTCTTC.

This clone has only a few counts. V gene TRBV19 combines with J gene TRBJ1-2, with D possibly being TRBD1 (6 bases). Trimming shortened V by 6 bases and J by 2 bases, and 13 bases separated the two germline ends. CDR3 length equals 14 residues. Germline lookup yields CDR1 LNHDA and CDR2 SQIVND (reference sequence). CDR3 nucleotides: TGTGCCAGTAGAGACAGGTACCAAAACTATGGCTACACCTTC. Amino acids: CASRDRYQNYGYTF. Complete variable domain (other parts from reference TRBV19 and TRBJ1-2): DGGITQSPKYLFRKEGQNVTLSCEQNLNHDAMYWYRQDPGQGLRLIYYSQIVNDFQKGDIAEGYSVSREKKESFPLTVTSAQKNPTAFYLCASRDRYQNYGYTFGSGTRLTVV.

J is TRBJ1-3 and V is TRBV19, with no clear D. V was trimmed by 4 bases and J by 4 bases, leaving 8 bases between them. The CDR3 extends over 13 amino acids. Germline V gene lookup returns CDR1 LNHDA and CDR2 SQIVND (reference sequence). This CDR3 reads CASSRGPGNTIYF. The DNA of the CDR3 is TGTGCCAGTAGTAGAGGGCCCGGAAACACCATATATTTT. Filled out from reference TRBV19 and TRBJ1-3, the complete variable domain reads DGGITQSPKYLFRKEGQNVTLSCEQNLNHDAMYWYRQDPGQGLRLIYYSQIVNDFQKGDIAEGYSVSREKKESFPLTVTSAQKNPTAFYLCASSRGPGNTIYFGEGSWLTVV.